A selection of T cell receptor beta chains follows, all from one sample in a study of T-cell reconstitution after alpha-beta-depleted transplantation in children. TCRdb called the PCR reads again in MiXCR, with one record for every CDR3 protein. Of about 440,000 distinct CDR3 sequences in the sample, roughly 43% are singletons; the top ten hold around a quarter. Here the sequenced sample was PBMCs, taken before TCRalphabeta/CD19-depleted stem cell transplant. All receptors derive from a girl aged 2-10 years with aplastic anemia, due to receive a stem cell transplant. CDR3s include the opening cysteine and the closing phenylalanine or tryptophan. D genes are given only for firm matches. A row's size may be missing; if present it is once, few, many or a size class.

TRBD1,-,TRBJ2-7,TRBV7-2,TGTGCCAGCAGCTTAGGAGGGACAGGGGTCTACGAGCAGTACTTC,CASSLGGTGVYEQYF
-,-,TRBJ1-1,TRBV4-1,TGCGCCAGCAGCACCCGGCAATCAAACACTGAAGCTTTCTTT,CASSTRQSNTEAFF
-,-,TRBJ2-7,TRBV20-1,TGCAGTGCTAGTTTGGACAGATACTACGAGCAGTACTTC,CSASLDRYYEQYF
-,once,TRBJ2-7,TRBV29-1,TGCAGCGTTGACTACGGGACGCTTGAGCAGTACTTC,CSVDYGTLEQYF
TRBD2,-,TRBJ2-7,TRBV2,TGTGCCAGCAGTGAAGAGGGACTAGCCTACGAGCAGTACTTC,CASSEEGLAYEQYF
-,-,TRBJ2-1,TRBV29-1,TGCAGCGTTGATCGGTACAGGTGGTCCAATGAGCAGTTCTTC,CSVDRYRWSNEQFF
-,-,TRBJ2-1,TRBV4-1,TGCGCCAGCAGCCAAGGTGACGGGACTCCCTCCTACAATGAGCAGTTCTTC,CASSQGDGTPSYNEQFF
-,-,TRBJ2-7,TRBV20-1,TGCAGTGCTAGCGCCTGGCGGGCCTCCTACGAGCAGTACTTC,CSASAWRASYEQYF
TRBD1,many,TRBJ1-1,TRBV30,TGTGCCTGGAGACCACGATATGACAGGGGGATGAACACTGAAGCTTTCTTT,CAWRPRYDRGMNTEAFF
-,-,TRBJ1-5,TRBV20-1,TGCAGTGCTAGTGGAGGCAACAATCAGCCCCAGCATTTT,CSASGGNNQPQHF
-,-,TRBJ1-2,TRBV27,TGTGCCAGCAGTTTTTCCGGGGTCCCTAACTATGGCTACACCTTC,CASSFSGVPNYGYTF
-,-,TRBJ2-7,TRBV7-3,TGTGCCAGCAGCTTACGTACCCTGGGACTTAGCTCCTACGAGCAGTACTTC,CASSLRTLGLSSYEQYF
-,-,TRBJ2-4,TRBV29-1,TGCAGCGTTGAAAGGGCAGGGAGCATTCAGTACTTC,CSVERAGSIQYF
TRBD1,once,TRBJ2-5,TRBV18,TGTGCCAGCTCACATGACAGGGGGCAAGAGACCCAGTACTTC,CASSHDRGQETQYF
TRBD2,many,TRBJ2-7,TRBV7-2,TGTGCCAGCAGCTTAGCGGCCGGGAGGGCCTACGAGCAGTACTTC,CASSLAAGRAYEQYF
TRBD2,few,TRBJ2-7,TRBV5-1,TGCGCCAGCAGTCTGTCCCCGGGACTAGCGGGAGACGAGCAGTACTTC,CASSLSPGLAGDEQYF
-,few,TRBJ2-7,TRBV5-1,TGCGCCAGCAGCTTAGACCTCTTCGAGCAGTACTTC,CASSLDLFEQYF
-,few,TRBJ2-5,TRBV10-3,TGTGCCATCAGTGAAGGCGGGATGGTGACCCAGTACTTC,CAISEGGMVTQYF
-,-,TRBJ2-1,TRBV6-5,TGTGCCAGCAGTTACGGTCTCGCGGGGCTCTACAATGAGCAGTTCTTC,CASSYGLAGLYNEQFF
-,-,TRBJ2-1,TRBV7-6,TGTGCCAGCAGCTTAGGGACAGTCCCTGAGATCTTC,CASSLGTVPEIF
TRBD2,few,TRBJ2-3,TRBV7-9,TGTGCCAGCAGCTGGAGCGGGGGCACAGATACGCAGTATTTT,CASSWSGGTDTQYF
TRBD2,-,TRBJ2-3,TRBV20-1,TGCAGTGCTAGAGGGGGGGGGAGTACGCAGTATTTT,CSARGGGSTQYF
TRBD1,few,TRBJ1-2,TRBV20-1,TGCAGTGCCCTCACTCAGGGGGCGCGAGGCTACACCTTC,CSALTQGARGYTF
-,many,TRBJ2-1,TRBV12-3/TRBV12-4,TGTGCCAGCAGTTTAAGGGCACTAGCCCATGAGCAGTTCTTC,CASSLRALAHEQFF
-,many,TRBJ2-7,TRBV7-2,TGTGCCAGCCTACCGGATACCCGCTACCCCTCCTACGAGCAGTACTTC,CASLPDTRYPSYEQYF
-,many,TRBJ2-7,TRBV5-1,TGCGCCAGCAGCGCCTCCGGGACTTCCTACGAGCAGTACTTC,CASSASGTSYEQYF
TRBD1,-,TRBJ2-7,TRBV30,TGTGCCTGGGCAAGGGGGCTAAAAGAGCAGTACTTC,CAWARGLKEQYF
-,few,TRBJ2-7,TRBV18,TGTGCCAGCTCACTGGACTACAGGGTTGTCCACGAGCAGTACTTC,CASSLDYRVVHEQYF
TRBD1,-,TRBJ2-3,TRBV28,TGTGCCACCGTGAGCGGGACAGGGTATCAGCCCCAGTATTTT,CATVSGTGYQPQYF
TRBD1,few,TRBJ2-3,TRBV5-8,TGTGCCAGCAGAGTGGGGACAGCCGGATTGGAAGATACGCAGTATTTT,CASRVGTAGLEDTQYF
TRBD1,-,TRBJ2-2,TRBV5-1,TGCGCCAGCCGGACAGGGGGGCGTGGGGAGCTGTTTTTT,CASRTGGRGELFF
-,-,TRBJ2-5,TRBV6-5,TGTGCCAGCAGTTACTCCTCGGGAGTTGTGAAAGAGACCCAGTACTTC,CASSYSSGVVKETQYF
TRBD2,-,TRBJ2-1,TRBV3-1,TGTGCCAGCAGCCAAAGCCGGGGATATAGCGGGAGGGATCAATTCTTC,CASSQSRGYSGRDQFF
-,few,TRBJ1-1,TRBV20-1,TGCAGTGCTAATTCGGGACACATGAACACTGAAGCTTTCTTT,CSANSGHMNTEAFF
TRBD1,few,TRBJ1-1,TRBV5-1,TGCGCCAGCAGCGCGGGAGGAGGGGGCTTAACTGAAGCTTTCTTT,CASSAGGGGLTEAFF
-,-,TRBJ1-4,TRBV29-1,TGCAGCGTTGTCAAGGCCGCTGGGAATGAAAAACTGTTTTTT,CSVVKAAGNEKLFF
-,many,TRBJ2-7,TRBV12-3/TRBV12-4,TGTGCCAGCAGTCAAGCAGGGTTCCCTCCCTACGAGCAGTACTTC,CASSQAGFPPYEQYF
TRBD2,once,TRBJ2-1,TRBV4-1,TGCGCCAGCAGCCAAGGACTAGCGGATAATGAGCAGTTCTTC,CASSQGLADNEQFF
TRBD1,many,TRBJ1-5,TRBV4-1,TGCGCCAGCAGCCAATCGCGGACAGGGCGGGATCAGCCCCAGCATTTT,CASSQSRTGRDQPQHF
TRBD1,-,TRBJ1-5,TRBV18,TGTGCCAGCTCACGAGGGACAGGGGCTCAGCCCCAGCATTTT,CASSRGTGAQPQHF
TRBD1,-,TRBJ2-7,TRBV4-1,TGTGCCAGCAGCTTGGGACCCTTAGACAGGGGCCACGAGCAGTACTTC,CASSLGPLDRGHEQYF
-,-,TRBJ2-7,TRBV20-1,TGCAGTGCTAGAGATTCGGCGGGAGACAGGGCCTACGAGCAGTACTTC,CSARDSAGDRAYEQYF
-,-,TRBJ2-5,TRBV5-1,TGCGCCAGCAGATCCGACAACTCTGCTGCCCGGACCCAGTACTTC,CASRSDNSAARTQYF
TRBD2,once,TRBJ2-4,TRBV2,TGTGCCAGCAGTGCGCCTTCGGGAGGGTTGAGGAACATTCAGTACTTC,CASSAPSGGLRNIQYF
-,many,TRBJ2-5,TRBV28,TGTGCCAGCAGTTTGGTTGTGGATACCGTGACCCAGTACTTC,CASSLVVDTVTQYF
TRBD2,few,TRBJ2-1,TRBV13,TGTGCCAGCAGCTTCGGGGGGGGACTAGCGGACAATGAGCAGTTCTTC,CASSFGGGLADNEQFF
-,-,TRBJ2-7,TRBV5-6,TGTGCCAGCAGCGGGGGCCACGAGCAGTACTTC,CASSGGHEQYF
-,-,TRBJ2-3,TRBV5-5,TGTGCCAGCAGCTTGATGAGGGCGCGAACCACAGATACGCAGTATTTT,CASSLMRARTTDTQYF
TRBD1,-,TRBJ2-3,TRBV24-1,TGTGCCACCAGTGATACCGGGACAGGGGTGAGAGATACGCAGTATTTT,CATSDTGTGVRDTQYF
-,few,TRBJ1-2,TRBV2,TGTGCCAGCAACGCCGGACAGATCGCTTTCCGTGGCTACACCTTC,CASNAGQIAFRGYTF
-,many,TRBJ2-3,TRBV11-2,TGTGCCAGCAGCCCGGGACCCCCGCGTCAGTATACGCAGTATTTT,CASSPGPPRQYTQYF
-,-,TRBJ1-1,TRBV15,TGTGCCACCAGCAGAGAGGCCCTAAGGTCGGACACTGAAGCTTTCTTT,CATSREALRSDTEAFF
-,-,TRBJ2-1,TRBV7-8,TGTGCCAGCAGCTTAGGTTACAGGGAGGTGGGAGCGTACAATGAGCAGTTCTTC,CASSLGYREVGAYNEQFF